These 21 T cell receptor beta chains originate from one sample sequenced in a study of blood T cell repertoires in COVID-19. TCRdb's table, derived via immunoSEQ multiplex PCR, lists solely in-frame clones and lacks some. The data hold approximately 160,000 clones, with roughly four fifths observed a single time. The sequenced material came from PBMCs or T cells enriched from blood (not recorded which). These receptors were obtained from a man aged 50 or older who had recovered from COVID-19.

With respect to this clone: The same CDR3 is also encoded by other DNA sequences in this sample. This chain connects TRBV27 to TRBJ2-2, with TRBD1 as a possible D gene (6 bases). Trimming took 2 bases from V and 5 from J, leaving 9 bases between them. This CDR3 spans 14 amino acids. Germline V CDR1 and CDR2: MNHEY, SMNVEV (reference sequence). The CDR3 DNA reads TGTGCCAGCAGTTTAACAGGGTGGACCGGGGAGCTGTTTTTT. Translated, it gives CASSLTGWTGELFF.

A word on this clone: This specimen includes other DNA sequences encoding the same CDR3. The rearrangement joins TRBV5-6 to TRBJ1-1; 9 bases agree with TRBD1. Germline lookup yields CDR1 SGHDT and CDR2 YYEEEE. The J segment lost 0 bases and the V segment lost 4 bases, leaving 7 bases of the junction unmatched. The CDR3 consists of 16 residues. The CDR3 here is CASSLDRGNLNTEAFF. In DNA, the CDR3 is TGTGCCAGCAGCCTAGACAGGGGGAACCTGAACACTGAAGCTTTCTTT.

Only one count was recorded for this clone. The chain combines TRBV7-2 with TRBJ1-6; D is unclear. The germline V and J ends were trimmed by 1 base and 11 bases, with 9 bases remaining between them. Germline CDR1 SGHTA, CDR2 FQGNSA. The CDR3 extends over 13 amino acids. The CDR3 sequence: CASSLGAAPPLHF. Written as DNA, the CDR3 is TGTGCCAGCAGCTTAGGTGCCGCGCCACCCCTCCACTTT.

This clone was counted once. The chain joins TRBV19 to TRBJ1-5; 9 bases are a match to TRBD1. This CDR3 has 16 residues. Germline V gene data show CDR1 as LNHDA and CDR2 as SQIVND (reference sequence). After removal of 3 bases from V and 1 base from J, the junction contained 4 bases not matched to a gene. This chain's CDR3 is CASSISGQGSNQPQHF. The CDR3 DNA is TGTGCCAGTAGTATCAGCGGACAGGGGAGCAATCAGCCCCAGCATTTT.

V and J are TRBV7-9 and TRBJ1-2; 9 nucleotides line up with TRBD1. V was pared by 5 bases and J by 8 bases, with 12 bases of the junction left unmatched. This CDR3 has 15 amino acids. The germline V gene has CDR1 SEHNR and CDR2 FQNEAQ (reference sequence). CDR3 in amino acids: CASSPRQGEVGGYTF. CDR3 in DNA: TGTGCCAGCAGCCCCCGACAGGGGGAGGTAGGAGGCTACACCTTC. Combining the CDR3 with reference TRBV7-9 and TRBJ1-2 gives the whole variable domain DTGVSQNPRHKITKRGQNVTFRCDPISEHNRLYWYRQTLGQGPEFLTYFQNEAQLEKSRLLSDRFSAERPKGSFSTLEIQRTEQGDSAMYLCASSPRQGEVGGYTFGSGTRLTVV.

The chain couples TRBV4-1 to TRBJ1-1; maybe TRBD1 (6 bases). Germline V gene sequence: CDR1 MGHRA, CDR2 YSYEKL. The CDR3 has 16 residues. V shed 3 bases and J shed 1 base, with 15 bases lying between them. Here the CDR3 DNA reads TGCGCCAGCAGCCAGGGCCCGGGACACCCGAACACTGAAGCTTTCTTT. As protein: CASSQGPGHPNTEAFF.

CDR3 in DNA: TGTGCCTGGAGTGCTGACAGGATGTACGGCTACACCTTC. Its translation: CAWSADRMYGYTF. V and J are TRBV30 and TRBJ1-2, with D perhaps matching TRBD1 (6 bases). The CDR3 has 13 amino acids. V gave up 1 base and J gave up 8 bases, with 14 bases separating them. From germline, CDR1 is GTSNPN and CDR2 SVGIG (reference sequence).

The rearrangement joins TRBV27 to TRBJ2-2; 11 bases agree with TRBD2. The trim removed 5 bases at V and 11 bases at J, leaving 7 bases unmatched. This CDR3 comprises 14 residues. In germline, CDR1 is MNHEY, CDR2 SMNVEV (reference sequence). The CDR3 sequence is CASSLRTSGPELFF. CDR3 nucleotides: TGTGCCAGCAGTCTCCGGACTAGCGGGCCCGAGCTGTTTTTT.

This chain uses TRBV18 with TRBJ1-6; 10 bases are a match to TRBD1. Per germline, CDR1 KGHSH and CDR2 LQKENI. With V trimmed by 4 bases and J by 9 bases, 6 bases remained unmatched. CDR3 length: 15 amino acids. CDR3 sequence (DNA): TGTGCCAGCTCACGAACCGGGACAGGGGTTTCACCCCTCCACTTT. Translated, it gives CASSRTGTGVSPLHF.

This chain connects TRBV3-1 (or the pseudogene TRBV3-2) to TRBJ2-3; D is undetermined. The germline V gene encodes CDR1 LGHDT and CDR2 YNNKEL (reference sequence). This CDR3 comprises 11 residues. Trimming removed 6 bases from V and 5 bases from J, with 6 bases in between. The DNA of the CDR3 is TGTGCCAGCAGTCAGCGAGATACGCAGTATTTT. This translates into CASSQRDTQYF.

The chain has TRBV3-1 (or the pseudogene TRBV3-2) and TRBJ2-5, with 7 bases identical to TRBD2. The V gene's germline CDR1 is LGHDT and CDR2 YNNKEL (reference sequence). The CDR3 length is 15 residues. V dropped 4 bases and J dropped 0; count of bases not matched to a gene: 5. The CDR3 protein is CASSPQRGNQETQYF. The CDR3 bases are TGTGCCAGCAGCCCACAGCGGGGAAACCAAGAGACCCAGTACTTC.

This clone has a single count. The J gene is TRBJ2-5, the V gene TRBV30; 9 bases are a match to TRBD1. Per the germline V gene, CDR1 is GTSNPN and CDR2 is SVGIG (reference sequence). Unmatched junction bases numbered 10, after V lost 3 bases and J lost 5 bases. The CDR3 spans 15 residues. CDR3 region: CAWRGAGTGRETQYF. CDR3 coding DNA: TGTGCCTGGAGAGGAGCAGGGACAGGGAGGGAGACCCAGTACTTC.

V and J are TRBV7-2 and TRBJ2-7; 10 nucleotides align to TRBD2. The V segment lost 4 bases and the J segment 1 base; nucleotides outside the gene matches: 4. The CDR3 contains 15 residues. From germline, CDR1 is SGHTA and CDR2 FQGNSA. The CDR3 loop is CASSSGLADSYEQYF. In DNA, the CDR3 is TGTGCCAGCAGCTCCGGACTAGCGGATTCCTACGAGCAGTACTTC.

CDR3 nucleotide sequence: TGTGCCAGCAGTTCGCCCCCCGGGACAGGGCCCTACGAGCAGTACTTC. Encoded protein: CASSSPPGTGPYEQYF. This rearrangement joins TRBV6-5 to TRBJ2-7; the match to TRBD1 covers 9 bases. The CDR3 runs to 16 residues. V shed 4 bases, J shed 2 bases, and the junction held 9 bases outside the gene matches. Germline V gene data show CDR1 as MNHEY and CDR2 as SVGAGI.

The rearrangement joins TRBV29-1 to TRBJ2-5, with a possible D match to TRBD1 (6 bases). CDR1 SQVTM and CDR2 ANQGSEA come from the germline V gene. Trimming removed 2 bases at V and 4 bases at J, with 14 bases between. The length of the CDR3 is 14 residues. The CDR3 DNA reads TGCAGCGTTGAACGAGGGGGTGGGCGAGAGACCCAGTACTTC. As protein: CSVERGGGRETQYF.

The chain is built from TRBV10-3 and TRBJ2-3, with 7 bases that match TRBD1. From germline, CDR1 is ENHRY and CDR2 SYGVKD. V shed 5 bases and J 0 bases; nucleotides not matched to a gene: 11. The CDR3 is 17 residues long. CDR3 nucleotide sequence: TGTGCCATCAGTCCTAGGACAGGAGAGAGTAGCACAGATACGCAGTATTTT. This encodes CAISPRTGESSTDTQYF.

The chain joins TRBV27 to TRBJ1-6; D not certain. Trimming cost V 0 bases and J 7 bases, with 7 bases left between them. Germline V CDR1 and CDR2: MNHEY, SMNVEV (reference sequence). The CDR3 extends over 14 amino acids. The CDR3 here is CASSLSGRNSPLHF. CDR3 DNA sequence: TGTGCCAGCAGTTTATCGGGGAGAAATTCACCCCTCCACTTT.

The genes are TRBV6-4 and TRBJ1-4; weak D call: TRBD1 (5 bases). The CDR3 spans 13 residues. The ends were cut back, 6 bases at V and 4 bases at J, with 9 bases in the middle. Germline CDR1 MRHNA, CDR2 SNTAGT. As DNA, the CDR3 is TGTGCCAGCAGCGCCGACAGTAATGAAAAACTGTTTTTT. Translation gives CASSADSNEKLFF.

The CDR3 region is CASSFSPRGGGTDTQYF. CDR3 DNA: TGCGCCAGCAGCTTCTCCCCCCGGGGGGGCGGCACAGATACGCAGTATTTT. The chain is built from TRBV5-1 and TRBJ2-3; TRBD2 matches 8 bases. Germline CDR1 and CDR2: SGHRS and YFSETQ. The V and J ends lost 2 bases and 1 base, in that order; junction bases with no gene match: 9. This CDR3 contains 17 residues.

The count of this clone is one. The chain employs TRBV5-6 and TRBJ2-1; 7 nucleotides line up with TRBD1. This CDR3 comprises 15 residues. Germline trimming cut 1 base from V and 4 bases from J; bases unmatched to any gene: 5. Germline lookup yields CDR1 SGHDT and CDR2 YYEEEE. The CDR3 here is CASSLFTGVYNEQFF. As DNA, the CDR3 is TGTGCCAGCAGCTTGTTCACAGGGGTTTACAATGAGCAGTTCTTC.

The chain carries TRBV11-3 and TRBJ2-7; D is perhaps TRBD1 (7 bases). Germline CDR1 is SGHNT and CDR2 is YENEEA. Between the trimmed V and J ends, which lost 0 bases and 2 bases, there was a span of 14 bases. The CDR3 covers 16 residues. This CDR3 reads CASSLETGRGTYEQYF. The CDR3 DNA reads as TGTGCCAGCAGCTTAGAGACAGGGCGGGGAACCTACGAGCAGTACTTC.